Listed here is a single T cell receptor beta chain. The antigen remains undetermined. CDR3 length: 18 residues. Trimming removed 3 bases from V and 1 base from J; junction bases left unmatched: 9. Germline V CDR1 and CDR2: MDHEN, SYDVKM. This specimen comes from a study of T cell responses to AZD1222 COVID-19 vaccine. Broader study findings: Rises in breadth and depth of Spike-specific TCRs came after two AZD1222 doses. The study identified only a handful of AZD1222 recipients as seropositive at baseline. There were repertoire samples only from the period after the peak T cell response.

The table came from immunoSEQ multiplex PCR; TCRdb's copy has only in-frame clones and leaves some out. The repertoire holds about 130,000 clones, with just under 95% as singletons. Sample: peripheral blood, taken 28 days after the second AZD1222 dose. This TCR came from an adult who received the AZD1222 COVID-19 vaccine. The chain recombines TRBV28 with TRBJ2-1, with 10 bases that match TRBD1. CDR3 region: CASSFLGTGVYSYNEQFF. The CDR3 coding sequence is TGTGCCAGCAGTTTTCTCGGGACAGGGGTCTATTCCTACAATGAGCAGTTCTTC.